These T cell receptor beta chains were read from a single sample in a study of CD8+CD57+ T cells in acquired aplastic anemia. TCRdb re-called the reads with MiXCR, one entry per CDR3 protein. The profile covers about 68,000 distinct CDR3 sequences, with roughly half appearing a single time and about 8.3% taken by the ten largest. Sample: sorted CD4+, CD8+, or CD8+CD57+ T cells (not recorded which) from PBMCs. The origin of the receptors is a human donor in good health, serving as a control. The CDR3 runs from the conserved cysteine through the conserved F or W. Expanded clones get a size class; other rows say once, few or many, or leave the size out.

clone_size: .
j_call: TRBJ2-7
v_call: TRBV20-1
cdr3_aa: CSASEQSYEQYF

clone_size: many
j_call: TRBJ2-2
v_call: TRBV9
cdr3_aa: CASSPPGRELFF

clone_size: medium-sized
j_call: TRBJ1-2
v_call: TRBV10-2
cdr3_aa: CASRRDRDYGYTF

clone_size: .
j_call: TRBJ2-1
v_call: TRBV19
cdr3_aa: CASSPAGEIYEQFF

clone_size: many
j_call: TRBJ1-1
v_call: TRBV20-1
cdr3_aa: CSARGYSEAFF

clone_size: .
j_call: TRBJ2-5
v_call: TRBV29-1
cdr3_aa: CSVKVSAGETQYF

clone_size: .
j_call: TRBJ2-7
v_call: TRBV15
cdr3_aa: CATSRRTGGAKDYEQYF

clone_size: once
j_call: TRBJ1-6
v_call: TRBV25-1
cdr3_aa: CASSAFGDNSPLHF

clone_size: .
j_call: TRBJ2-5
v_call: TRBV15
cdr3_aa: CATSKEETQYF

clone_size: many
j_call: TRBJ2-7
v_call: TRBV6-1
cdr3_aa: CASRGQGTYEQYF

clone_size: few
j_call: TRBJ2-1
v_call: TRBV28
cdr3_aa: CASSSLLAGSSYNEQFF

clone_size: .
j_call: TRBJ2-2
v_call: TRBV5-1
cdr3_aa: CASSFGTSAPGELFF

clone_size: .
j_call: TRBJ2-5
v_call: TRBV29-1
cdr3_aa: CSVGQGEETQYF

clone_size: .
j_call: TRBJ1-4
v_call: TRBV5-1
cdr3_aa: CASSLRDREKLFF

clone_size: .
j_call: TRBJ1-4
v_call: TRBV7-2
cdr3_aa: CASSSGQGNEKLFF

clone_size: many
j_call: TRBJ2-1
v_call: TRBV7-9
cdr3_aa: CASSFVGLALNEQFF

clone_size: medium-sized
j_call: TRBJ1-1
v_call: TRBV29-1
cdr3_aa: CSVEQGTTEAFF

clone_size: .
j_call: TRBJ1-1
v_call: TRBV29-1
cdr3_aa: CSVERDLNTEAFF

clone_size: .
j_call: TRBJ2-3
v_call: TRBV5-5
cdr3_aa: CASRYTGFSDTQYF

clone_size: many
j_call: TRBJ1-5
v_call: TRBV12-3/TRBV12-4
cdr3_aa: CASSSTGPQHF

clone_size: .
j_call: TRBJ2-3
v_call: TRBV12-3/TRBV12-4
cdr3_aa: CASSFAGSTDTQYF

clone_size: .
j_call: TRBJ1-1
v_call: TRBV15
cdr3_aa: CATSRDSVGLNEAFF

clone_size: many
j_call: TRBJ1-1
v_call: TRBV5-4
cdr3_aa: CASSYISGTEAFF

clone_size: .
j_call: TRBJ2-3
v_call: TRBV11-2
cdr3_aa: CASSPLGLRSTDTQYF